This TCR beta chain was retrieved from a study of cytomegalovirus exposure and HLA in healthy donors. General study results and limits: The study carried out a later analysis of TCR beta sequences. It associated some 18,000 of them with specific HLA alleles at a false discovery rate of 0.05.

A note on this clone: Its antigen remains unidentified.

The CDR3 is 19 residues long. Germline V gene sequence: CDR1 SGHTA, CDR2 FQGTGA. The V segment lost 3 bases and the J segment 0 bases; nucleotides outside the gene matches: 14. The PCR had 60 Vbeta and 13 Jbeta primers. Some clones are missing from TCRdb's copy, which holds only in-frame ones; the method was immunoSEQ multiplex PCR. The sample lists around 140,000 clones; roughly four fifths were seen once. This chain links TRBV7-3 with TRBJ1-5; 7 bases are a match to TRBD1. This sequence originates from a male donor in good health and CMV-seronegative. Sequenced sample: PBMCs. In DNA, the CDR3 is TGTGCCAGCAGCTTCCCCGGGACAGTTGATAAGTCTAGCAATCAGCCCCAGCATTTT. It codes for CASSFPGTVDKSSNQPQHF.